Listed here are 16 T cell receptor beta chains from one sample, sequenced in a study of CD8+CD57+ T cells in acquired aplastic anemia. TCR beta VDJ and CDR3 profiles were obtained from a genomic DNA template. TCRdb called the reads again in MiXCR, with one record for every CDR3 protein. The data contain 180,000 or so distinct CDR3 sequences, 46% of them singletons. The specimen was sorted CD4+, CD8+, or CD8+CD57+ T cells (not recorded which) from PBMCs. The source of these receptors is a human donor in good health.

This clonotype was observed at least ten times. CDR3 nucleotides: TGTGCCAGCAGCTTGCAGGGGCACCGCTACTACGAGCAGTACTTC. Translating gives CASSLQGHRYYEQYF. The chain links TRBV5-6 to TRBJ2-7; weak D call: TRBD1 (6 bases). The length of the CDR3 is 15 residues. Deletions cut 1 base from V and 3 bases from J, with 14 bases between. The germline gives CDR1 SGHDT, CDR2 YYEEEE.

On this clonotype: Given a much more abundant clone one base away, this may be a read error. The CDR3 does not end in the conserved phenylalanine or tryptophan, so this is likely a read error. The chain employs TRBV20-1 and TRBJ2-1, with 10 bases lining up with TRBD2. Unmatched junction bases numbered 14, after V lost 3 bases and J lost 6 bases. From germline, CDR1 is DFQATT and CDR2 SNEGSKA (reference sequence). This CDR3 is built from 17 residues. CDR3 amino acids: CSASGRLAGHRTNEQFL. The CDR3 DNA follows: TGCAGTGCTAGTGGGCGACTAGCGGGCCACCGAACCAATGAGCAGTTCCTC.

The chain combines TRBV5-6 with TRBJ1-6; 12 nucleotides align to TRBD1. V lost 3 bases, J lost 8 bases, and 6 bases stayed unmatched. This CDR3 has 16 amino acids. CDR1 is SGHDT, CDR2 YYEEEE, per germline. The CDR3 here is CASSSGTGGMYSPLHF. For the CDR3, the DNA is TGTGCCAGCAGCTCCGGGACAGGGGGCATGTATTCACCCCTCCACTTT.

The J gene is TRBJ1-3, the V gene TRBV5-4; D perhaps matches TRBD1 (5 bases). Trimming removed 3 bases at V and 0 bases at J, with 19 bases between. The CDR3 is 18 amino acids. From germline, CDR1 is SGHNT and CDR2 YYREEE (reference sequence). The CDR3 nucleotides are TGTGCCAGCAGCTCTGGGACTGCCGCGTTTATCTCTGGAAACACCATATATTTT. This translates into CASSSGTAAFISGNTIYF.

This clonotype was counted ten times or more. V and J are TRBV19 and TRBJ1-4; D gene unclear. V dropped 10 bases and J dropped 4 bases, with 13 bases sitting between them. The germline CDR1 and CDR2 sequences are LNHDA and SQIVND (reference sequence). This CDR3 comprises 13 residues. As DNA, the CDR3 is TGTGCCACTCGGGCGGAGTATAATGAAAAACTGTTTTTT. This translates into CATRAEYNEKLFF.

This chain uses TRBV10-3 with TRBJ2-5; D possibly uses TRBD1 or TRBD2 (6 bases each). Trimming shortened V by 10 bases and J by 2 bases, and 14 bases separated the two germline ends. CDR1 and CDR2 (germline): ENHRY, SYGVKD. CDR3 length equals 13 residues. CDR3 loop: CASRSGAQETQYF. In DNA, the CDR3 is TGTGCCAGCAGATCGGGGGCTCAAGAGACCCAGTACTTC.

At least ten counts were recorded for this clonotype. V is TRBV12-3 or TRBV12-4 and J is TRBJ1-2, with D tentatively TRBD1 (6 bases). The CDR3 has 15 amino acids. V lost 5 bases and J lost 4, with 17 bases in between. Written as DNA, the CDR3 is TGTGCCAGCAGTCGGCAATCGACAGGCTTCTATGGCTACACCTTC. Amino acid sequence: CASSRQSTGFYGYTF.

The genes are TRBV6-1 and TRBJ1-5; 11 positions match TRBD1. Looked up from germline, CDR1 is MNHNS and CDR2 is SASEGT. The J segment lost 7 bases and the V segment lost 4 bases, leaving 9 bases of the junction unmatched. CDR3 length equals 16 residues. CDR3 sequence: CASSARGQGAGQPQHF. Here the CDR3 DNA reads TGTGCCAGCAGTGCCAGAGGACAGGGGGCTGGGCAGCCCCAGCATTTT.

The chain couples TRBV19 to TRBJ1-5; D is unclear. This CDR3 comprises 14 residues. CDR1 is LNHDA and CDR2 is SQIVND in the germline V gene (reference sequence). The ends were cut back, 3 bases at V and 2 bases at J, with 8 bases in the middle. CDR3 nucleotides: TGTGCCAGTAGTATTCGACAAGGCAATCAGCCCCAGCATTTT. Its protein product is CASSIRQGNQPQHF.

This clonotype was picked up a small number of times. The junction differs from germline at one of its ends, possibly a read error. The V gene is TRBV7-7, the J gene TRBJ2-7; no clear D. The CDR3 runs to 16 residues. Germline V lookup: CDR1 SSHAT, CDR2 FNYEAQ (reference sequence). The CDR3 sequence is CASSLILPGRRNEQYF. The DNA of the CDR3 is TGTGCTAGCAGCTTAATTCTCCCCGGGCGACGGAACGAGCAGTACTTC. The variable domain in full, with the rest retrieved from reference TRBV7-7 and TRBJ2-7, is GAGVSQSPRYKVTKRGQDVTLRCDPISSHATLYWYQQALGQGPEFLTYFNYEAQPDKSGLPSDRFSAERPEGSISTLTIQRTEQRDSAMYRCASSLILPGRRNEQYFGPGTRLTVT.

This clonotype has only a few counts. This chain joins TRBV24-1 and TRBJ2-1, with 7 bases that match TRBD1. There are 14 residues in the CDR3. Germline CDR1 and CDR2: KGHDR and SFDVKD. The ends lost 2 bases at V and 9 bases at J; junction bases unmatched: 6. CDR3 protein: CATSDSGTDFEQFF. CDR3 DNA sequence: TGTGCCACCAGTGATTCCGGGACAGACTTTGAGCAGTTCTTC.

This clonotype was picked up many times. V usage is TRBV19 and J usage is TRBJ1-1, with TRBD1 matching 7 bases. The J segment lost 3 bases and the V segment lost 2 bases, leaving 6 bases of the junction unmatched. CDR1 is LNHDA and CDR2 is SQIVND in the germline V gene (reference sequence). The CDR3 contains 15 residues. This CDR3 is CASSITGQRDTEAFF. Here the CDR3 DNA reads TGTGCCAGTAGTATAACGGGACAGAGGGACACTGAAGCTTTCTTT.

In its sample, this clonotype was seen many times. The rearrangement uses TRBV7-2 and TRBJ2-7, with 9 nucleotides matching TRBD2. Germline-derived CDR1 and CDR2 are SGHTA and FQGNSA. The CDR3 runs to 16 residues. Trimming at V came to 0 bases and at J to 4 bases, leaving 7 bases not matched to a gene. DNA for the CDR3: TGTGCCAGCAGCTTAGCGGGGCCTAGCGGGACTTACGAGCAGTACTTC. Amino acids: CASSLAGPSGTYEQYF. Drawing the rest from reference TRBV7-2 and TRBJ2-7, the complete variable domain is GAGVSQSPSNKVTEKGKDVELRCDPISGHTALYWYRQSLGQGLEFLIYFQGNSAPDKSGLPSDRFSAERTGGSVSTLTIQRTQQEDSAVYLCASSLAGPSGTYEQYFGPGTRLTVT.

The chain recombines TRBV29-1 with TRBJ2-3; 14 nucleotides line up with TRBD2. CDR1 SQVTM and CDR2 ANQGSEA come from the germline V gene. This CDR3 region has 15 residues. Trimming took 6 bases from V and 3 from J; bases not matched to a gene: 5. Here the CDR3 reads CSVDGTSGGTDTQYF. CDR3 DNA: TGCAGCGTCGACGGGACTAGCGGGGGTACAGATACGCAGTATTTT.

This clonotype was seen a few times. The chain is built from TRBV11-2 and TRBJ2-6, with a possible D match to TRBD2 (5 bases). Germline V gives CDR1 SGHAT, CDR2 FQNNGV. This CDR3 is built from 17 residues. V was pared by 5 bases and J by 2 bases, with 16 bases between. The CDR3 is CASSPTTVGTGANVLTF. The DNA for the CDR3 is TGTGCCAGCAGCCCGACTACCGTGGGGACTGGGGCCAACGTCCTGACTTTC.

At least ten counts were recorded for this clonotype. The rearrangement links TRBV5-1 to TRBJ2-3; 11 nucleotides align to TRBD2. Looked up from germline, CDR1 is SGHRS and CDR2 is YFSETQ. The length of the CDR3 is 16 residues. Germline trimming cut 3 bases from V and 4 bases from J; bases unmatched to any gene: 7. The CDR3 DNA reads TGCGCCAGCAGCTCCCAACCGGGACTAGCGGCAGATACGCAGTATTTT. This gives the protein CASSSQPGLAADTQYF.